These 29 T cell receptor beta chains were all obtained from the same sample, sequenced in a study of patients and donors after allogeneic stem cell transplantation. TCRdb analysed the RT-PCR reads with MiXCR anew, one entry per CDR3 protein. The table lists 800,000 to 1,000,000 distinct CDR3 sequences, more than 15% of them singletons. Sequenced input: blood, either unsorted or a sorted T cell fraction (not recorded which). Receptors originate from a human donor who was either an allogeneic HSCT recipient or a stem cell or donor lymphocyte infusion donor (not recorded which). It is not recorded whose cells these are; they may come from a transplant donor.

In its sample, this clonotype was seen a few times. The gene calls are TRBV5-1 and TRBJ2-5, with TRBD2 identical over 12 bases. Per the germline V gene, CDR1 is SGHRS and CDR2 is YFSETQ. The CDR3 has 18 amino acids. The V segment lost 0 bases and the J segment 5 bases; nucleotides outside the gene matches: 11. The CDR3 is CASSLALTSGRSVETQYF. In DNA, the CDR3 is TGCGCCAGCAGCTTGGCATTGACTAGCGGGAGATCCGTGGAGACCCAGTACTTC.

V and J are TRBV6-1 and TRBJ2-1, with TRBD2 identical over 10 bases. Per the germline V gene, CDR1 is MNHNS and CDR2 is SASEGT. The CDR3 is 16 amino acids. Trimming at V came to 6 bases and at J to 7 bases, leaving 12 bases not matched to a gene. The CDR3 protein is CASSRRASGSGNEQFF. CDR3 coding DNA: TGTGCCAGCAGCCGGCGGGCTAGCGGGAGTGGGAATGAGCAGTTCTTC.

This chain uses TRBV4-1 with TRBJ2-5; perhaps TRBD1 as D (5 bases). The CDR3 loop spans 14 amino acids. Per germline, CDR1 MGHRA and CDR2 YSYEKL. The germline V and J ends were trimmed by 1 base and 5 bases, with 11 bases remaining between them. The CDR3 spells CASSQVGAGETQYF. The CDR3 coding sequence is TGCGCCAGCAGCCAAGTTGGGGCCGGGGAGACCCAGTACTTC.

V usage is TRBV19 and J usage is TRBJ1-1; TRBD1 might be the D (5 bases). CDR1 is LNHDA, CDR2 SQIVND, per germline (reference sequence). Trimming pared 5 bases from V and 1 base from J, leaving 14 bases between. The CDR3 loop spans 15 amino acids. The CDR3, as DNA: TGTGCCAGTAGTTCCTCGGGGGTCCGGAACACTGAAGCTTTCTTT. It yields the protein CASSSSGVRNTEAFF.

The chain has TRBV29-1 and TRBJ2-2; TRBD1 or TRBD2 may be the D gene (5 bases each). Germline assignment: CDR1 SQVTM and CDR2 ANQGSEA. The V end was cut by 8 bases, the J end by 0 bases, with 16 bases between. The CDR3 contains 15 residues. The CDR3 sequence: CSFREGRSNTGELFF. The CDR3 nucleotides read TGCAGCTTCCGAGAGGGACGGTCGAACACCGGGGAGCTGTTTTTT.

This clonotype came up a few times. The chain combines TRBV4-1 with TRBJ1-2, with 7 bases aligning to TRBD1. Trimming at V came to 5 bases and at J to 4 bases, leaving 7 bases not matched to a gene. The CDR3 runs to 14 residues. CDR1 is MGHRA and CDR2 is YSYEKL in the germline V gene. CDR3 sequence (DNA): TGCGCCAGCAGCAGTAACAGGGGATCCTATGGCTACACCTTC. Amino acids: CASSSNRGSYGYTF.

This clonotype was seen a handful of times. In DNA form, the CDR3 reads TGTGCCAGCAGTTACTCGAGAAGTCCCAGAAACACCGGGGAGCTGTTTTTT. This sequence encodes CASSYSRSPRNTGELFF. This chain uses TRBV6-5 with TRBJ2-2; no firm D call. Per the germline V gene, CDR1 is MNHEY and CDR2 is SVGAGI. The V end lost 0 bases, the J end lost 2 bases, and 13 bases lay between the germline ends. The CDR3 totals 17 residues.

The V gene is TRBV3-1, the J gene TRBJ2-2; D is unclear. V dropped 0 bases and J dropped 5 bases, with 13 bases sitting between them. The CDR3 is 16 amino acids. Germline V gives CDR1 LGHDT, CDR2 YNNKEL (reference sequence). CDR3 region: CASSQDRWSSTGELFF. CDR3 DNA: TGTGCCAGCAGCCAAGATCGATGGTCTTCTACCGGGGAGCTGTTTTTT.

The CDR3 protein is CASSFWPSGSYEQYF. The CDR3 nucleotides read TGTGCCAGCAGTTTCTGGCCTAGCGGTTCCTACGAGCAGTACTTC. V gene TRBV12-3 or TRBV12-4 combines with J gene TRBJ2-7; TRBD2 aligns across 7 bases. CDR3 size: 15 residues. V was pared by 3 bases and J by 1 base, with 6 bases of the junction left unmatched.

This clonotype has just a few counts. J is TRBJ2-3 and V is TRBV20-1; D perhaps matches TRBD2 (6 bases). This CDR3 comprises 15 residues. Germline lookup yields CDR1 DFQATT and CDR2 SNEGSKA (reference sequence). The V end was cut by 3 bases, the J end by 3 bases, with 16 bases between. The CDR3 loop reads CSARFLRGKTDTQYF. The CDR3 DNA sequence: TGCAGTGCTAGGTTTTTACGGGGGAAGACAGATACGCAGTATTTT.

As for this clonotype: Germline and junction disagree at one end, which may indicate a read error. The chain uses TRBV27 and TRBJ1-2; D call uncertain. The germline V gene has CDR1 MNHEY and CDR2 SMNVEV (reference sequence). The CDR3 runs 13 residues. CDR3 region: CASSASGIGSTAF. For the CDR3, the DNA is TGTGCCAGCAGTGCATCGGGAATTGGGAGTACAGCCTTC.

This clonotype was recorded at least ten times. At one end the junction does not follow the germline gene, possibly because of a read error. The chain couples TRBV7-3 to TRBJ1-1, with TRBD1 identical over 9 bases. The germline V gene encodes CDR1 SGHTA and CDR2 FQGTGA. CDR3 length equals 15 residues. Written as DNA, the CDR3 is TGCGCCAGCAGCTTGACAGGGGGGTTGAACACTGAAGCTTTCTTT. The encoded protein is CASSLTGGLNTEAFF.

This sequence joins TRBV20-1 and TRBJ1-1, with 7 nucleotides matching TRBD1. From germline, CDR1 is DFQATT and CDR2 SNEGSKA (reference sequence). The V and J ends lost 6 bases and 8 bases, in that order; junction bases with no gene match: 12. The CDR3 sequence is 13 residues long. The CDR3 bases are TGCAGTGCCCCGGACAGGAGGGGTTTCGAAGCTTTCTTT. It is translated as CSAPDRRGFEAFF.

This clonotype appeared a few times. The J gene is TRBJ1-5, the V gene TRBV20-1; TRBD1 matches at 7 bases. This CDR3 has 13 amino acids. V lost 7 bases to trimming and J lost 4 bases; unmatched junction nucleotides: 7. From germline, CDR1 is DFQATT and CDR2 SNEGSKA (reference sequence). The CDR3 protein is CSGRDRLNQPQHF. The DNA of the CDR3 is TGCAGTGGGAGGGACAGACTTAATCAGCCCCAGCATTTT.

This clonotype was seen many times. The V and J genes are TRBV7-3 and TRBJ2-1; 7 positions match TRBD1. The CDR3 extends over 15 amino acids. Unmatched junction bases numbered 3, after V lost 2 bases and J lost 2 bases. The V gene's germline CDR1 is SGHTA and CDR2 FQGTGA. Written as DNA, the CDR3 is TGTGCCAGCAGCTTAGTACAGGGGACCTACAATGAGCAGTTCTTC. It encodes CASSLVQGTYNEQFF.

This clonotype was observed at least ten times. V gene TRBV12-3 or TRBV12-4 combines with J gene TRBJ1-6; maybe TRBD1 (5 bases). With 5 bases removed from V and 8 bases from J, the gap between germline ends came to 13 bases. The CDR3 spans 14 residues. CDR3 DNA sequence: TGTGCCAGCAGTATACACGGGGGGGATTCACCCCTCCACTTT. This sequence encodes CASSIHGGDSPLHF.

This clonotype was observed many times. The DNA of the CDR3 is TGTGCCAGCAGTTCACTAGCGGGGGTATACAATGAGCAGTTCTTC. Translation: CASSSLAGVYNEQFF. The rearrangement joins TRBV12-3 or TRBV12-4 to TRBJ2-1; 11 bases align to TRBD2. The CDR3 has 15 amino acids. V gave up 4 bases and J gave up 4 bases; unmatched junction bases: 3.

The chain combines TRBV9 with TRBJ1-3; 7 bases are shared with TRBD1. This CDR3 comprises 18 residues. Germline CDR1 and CDR2: SGDLS and YYNGEE. Trimming cost V 2 bases and J 0 bases; bases outside gene matches: 11. CDR3 DNA sequence: TGTGCCAGCAGCGTGTTTGGGACAGTCCCTAACTCTGGAAACACCATATATTTT. Protein product: CASSVFGTVPNSGNTIYF.

The genes are TRBV15 and TRBJ2-1; TRBD2 matches at 14 bases. The CDR3 has 15 residues. V shed 6 bases, J shed 9 bases, and the junction held 7 bases outside the gene matches. Germline V gene data show CDR1 as LNHNV and CDR2 as YYDKDF (reference sequence). CDR3 in amino acids: CATSKTSGRAGEQFF. CDR3 DNA: TGTGCCACCAGTAAGACTAGCGGGAGGGCTGGTGAGCAGTTCTTC.

This chain links TRBV5-1 with TRBJ2-5, with 7 bases identical to TRBD1. The CDR3 loop spans 15 amino acids. Germline V lookup: CDR1 SGHRS, CDR2 YFSETQ. The V gene end was trimmed by 6 bases and the J gene end by 5 bases; junction bases not matched to a gene: 13. In DNA form, the CDR3 reads TGCGCCAGCAACCGAGGGGGCTCGTCTGGGGAGACCCAGTACTTC. This gives the protein CASNRGGSSGETQYF.

V is TRBV12-3 or TRBV12-4 and J is TRBJ1-4; D not certain. The V gene lost 4 bases and the J gene lost 6 bases, with 3 bases spanning the gap. The CDR3 covers 11 residues. DNA for the CDR3: TGTGCCAGCAGTTGGGATGAAAAACTGTTTTTT. Residues: CASSWDEKLFF.

The J gene is TRBJ1-1, the V gene TRBV20-1; D remains ambiguous. Germline CDR1 and CDR2: DFQATT and SNEGSKA (reference sequence). The germline V and J ends were trimmed by 0 bases and 2 bases, with 10 bases remaining between them. The CDR3 has 14 amino acids. The CDR3 region is CSARDKSINTEAFF. CDR3 bases: TGCAGTGCTAGAGATAAGAGCATCAACACTGAAGCTTTCTTT.

This clonotype has a handful of counts. The genes are TRBV5-1 and TRBJ2-1, with 8 bases identical to TRBD2. V lost 0 bases, J lost 2 bases, and 4 bases stayed unmatched. Germline loops: CDR1 SGHRS, CDR2 YFSETQ. CDR3 length: 16 residues. CDR3 protein: CASSLESGGTYNEQFF. The CDR3 coding sequence is TGCGCCAGCAGCTTGGAGTCGGGGGGGACCTACAATGAGCAGTTCTTC.

This chain joins TRBV19 and TRBJ2-1, with 9 bases lining up with TRBD2. The CDR3 is 15 amino acids. Germline trimming cut 3 bases from V and 5 bases from J; bases unmatched to any gene: 5. Germline V lookup: CDR1 LNHDA, CDR2 SQIVND (reference sequence). CDR3 sequence reads: CASSIVAGGHNEQFF. CDR3 DNA sequence: TGTGCCAGTAGTATTGTGGCGGGAGGGCACAATGAGCAGTTCTTC. Complete variable domain (other parts from reference TRBV19 and TRBJ2-1): DGGITQSPKYLFRKEGQNVTLSCEQNLNHDAMYWYRQDPGQGLRLIYYSQIVNDFQKGDIAEGYSVSREKKESFPLTVTSAQKNPTAFYLCASSIVAGGHNEQFFGPGTRLTVL.

This clonotype was detected a few times. This chain connects TRBV7-2 to TRBJ2-7; D is unresolved. CDR1 and CDR2 (germline): SGHTA, FQGNSA. The CDR3 has 14 residues. V was cut by 1 base and J by 4 bases, with 11 bases left in between. The CDR3 DNA is TGTGCCAGCAGCTTAGTGAATCAAGGTTACGAGCAGTACTTC. It translates to CASSLVNQGYEQYF.

V and J are TRBV7-9 and TRBJ2-7; D remains ambiguous. The V and J ends lost 1 base and 4 bases respectively, with 5 bases between them. CDR3 length: 12 amino acids. Per germline, CDR1 SEHNR and CDR2 FQNEAQ (reference sequence). As DNA, the CDR3 is TGTGCCAGCAGCTTAGACGAGTACGAGCAGTACTTC. Translating gives CASSLDEYEQYF.

This clonotype was counted a few times. The chain combines TRBV5-1 with TRBJ2-3; perhaps D is TRBD1 or TRBD2 (5 bases each). This CDR3 comprises 15 residues. V was pared by 4 bases and J by 0 bases, with 12 bases between. The germline V gene has CDR1 SGHRS and CDR2 YFSETQ. CDR3 sequence reads: CASSPGSLSTDTQYF. CDR3 nucleotides: TGCGCCAGCAGCCCAGGGAGTTTGAGCACAGATACGCAGTATTTT.

The chain combines TRBV5-1 with TRBJ2-7, with 9 bases identical to TRBD1. V lost 6 bases, J lost 6 bases, and 16 bases stayed unmatched. In germline, CDR1 is SGHRS, CDR2 YFSETQ. The CDR3 length is 16 residues. CDR3 amino acids: CASNLSPTGTGSEQYF. The CDR3 region has the DNA TGCGCCAGCAACTTATCACCGACCGGGACAGGGAGCGAGCAGTACTTC.

This clonotype was observed a few times. The V and J genes are TRBV4-3 and TRBJ1-2, with 8 bases identical to TRBD1. V lost 4 bases to trimming and J lost 10 bases; unmatched junction nucleotides: 14. The CDR3 consists of 15 residues. Germline-derived CDR1 and CDR2 are LGHNA and YSLEER. The CDR3 region is CASSPVAGGQTYYTF. The DNA for the CDR3 is TGCGCCAGCAGCCCTGTTGCAGGGGGCCAAACTTACTACACCTTC.